The rows below give T cell receptor beta chains drawn from one sample of a study of tumor-infiltrating lymphocytes in primary liver carcinoma. TCRdb itself ran the multiplex PCR reads through MiXCR, one entry per CDR3 protein. Counted here are about 20,000 distinct CDR3 sequences, over 70% occurring once; the ten biggest clones make up about 40%. Sequenced material: liver tumor tissue from sampling region 4. The source of these receptors is a young woman with primary liver carcinoma and hepatitis B virus infection. Both conserved end residues are part of each CDR3. The order of the fields is J gene, clone size, V gene, D gene, CDR3 protein, CDR3 DNA. A D gene is named only where the DNA matches it firmly. Clone size is shown for a subset of rows, as once, few, many or a class of expanded clone.

j_gene: TRBJ1-2; abundance: .; v_gene: TRBV4-2; d_gene: .; CDR3aa: CASSQEGGASYGYTF; CDR3nt: TGTGCCAGCAGCCAAGAAGGGGGTGCTTCCTATGGCTACACCTTC
j_gene: TRBJ2-5; abundance: .; v_gene: TRBV11-2; d_gene: .; CDR3aa: CASRSQDSAHQEIQYF; CDR3nt: TGTGCCAGCAGATCCCAGGACTCGGCCCACCAAGAGATCCAATACTTC
j_gene: TRBJ2-7; abundance: .; v_gene: TRBV4-2; d_gene: TRBD1; CDR3aa: CASSQEHLGQGGARERYF; CDR3nt: TGTGCCAGCAGCCAGGAACACCTAGGACAGGGGGGGGCGCGCGAGCGGTACTTC
j_gene: TRBJ1-1; abundance: .; v_gene: TRBV5-4; d_gene: .; CDR3aa: CVSSSTGRTEAFF; CDR3nt: TGTGTCAGCAGCTCAACAGGGAGAACTGAAGCCTTCTTT
j_gene: TRBJ1-1; abundance: .; v_gene: TRBV11-2; d_gene: .; CDR3aa: CASSARDGGCKRWSNTEAFF; CDR3nt: TGTGCCAGCAGCGCTAGGGACGGGGGGTGTAAGAGGTGGAGTAACACTGAAGCTTTCTTT
j_gene: TRBJ2-3; abundance: medium-sized; v_gene: TRBV6-1; d_gene: .; CDR3aa: CASSAVWFTDTQYF; CDR3nt: TGTGCCAGCAGTGCTGTGTGGTTTACAGATACGCAGTATTTT
j_gene: TRBJ2-5; abundance: .; v_gene: TRBV7-8; d_gene: .; CDR3aa: CANSLEGAYRETQYF; CDR3nt: TGTGCCAACAGCCTAGAAGGGGCCTATAGGGAGACCCAGTACTTC
j_gene: TRBJ2-2; abundance: many; v_gene: TRBV24-1; d_gene: .; CDR3aa: CATSPPGLGANTGELFF; CDR3nt: TGTGCCACCAGCCCGCCGGGGCTCGGCGCGAACACCGGGGAGCTGTTTTTT
j_gene: TRBJ2-1; abundance: .; v_gene: TRBV30; d_gene: .; CDR3aa: CAQGWEFLNEQFF; CDR3nt: TGTGCCCAGGGGTGGGAATTCCTGAATGAGCAGTTCTTC
j_gene: TRBJ2-1; abundance: .; v_gene: TRBV10-3; d_gene: .; CDR3aa: CAISPTAVREEQFF; CDR3nt: TGTGCCATCAGTCCCACGGCGGTCCGGGAAGAGCAGTTCTTC
j_gene: TRBJ2-2; abundance: .; v_gene: TRBV6-1; d_gene: .; CDR3aa: CVSSETLPGGTANTGELFF; CDR3nt: TGTGTCAGCAGTGAAACCCTTCCCGGGGGCACCGCGAACACCGGGGAGCTGTTTTTC
j_gene: TRBJ2-7; abundance: .; v_gene: TRBV6-5; d_gene: .; CDR3aa: CVSSYNESSSYGQYF; CDR3nt: TGTGTCAGCAGTTACAATGAGAGCAGCTCCTACGGGCAGTACTTC
j_gene: TRBJ1-1; abundance: .; v_gene: TRBV14; d_gene: .; CDR3aa: CAGSPPGINTEAFF; CDR3nt: TGTGCCGGCAGCCCCCCGGGGATTAACACTGAAGCTTTCTTT
j_gene: TRBJ1-2; abundance: .; v_gene: TRBV6-5; d_gene: TRBD1; CDR3aa: CASSYNGQGSGHAF; CDR3nt: TGTGCCAGCAGTTATAACGGACAGGGTAGCGGCCACGCCTTC
j_gene: TRBJ2-5; abundance: .; v_gene: TRBV10-3; d_gene: .; CDR3aa: CAISESATRQETQCF; CDR3nt: TGTGCGATCAGTGAGTCGGCTACCAGACAAGAGACCCAATGCTTC
j_gene: TRBJ2-7; abundance: .; v_gene: TRBV7-9; d_gene: .; CDR3aa: CASSLPTYRYEQYF; CDR3nt: TGTGCCAGCAGCCTCCCGACTTACCGCTATGAGCAGTACTTC
j_gene: TRBJ2-7; abundance: .; v_gene: TRBV11-1; d_gene: .; CDR3aa: CASIPRDSRFYEHYF; CDR3nt: TGTGCCAGCATCCCCCGGGACTCCCGTTTCTACGAGCATTACTTC
j_gene: TRBJ2-1; abundance: .; v_gene: TRBV4-2; d_gene: .; CDR3aa: CGSSQVVSVRSSYIEQFF; CDR3nt: TGTGGCAGCAGCCAAGTAGTGAGCGTTCGAAGCTCCTACATTGAGCAGTTCTTC
j_gene: TRBJ2-1; abundance: .; v_gene: TRBV10-3; d_gene: .; CDR3aa: CAICPTSTRDEQFF; CDR3nt: TGTGCCATCTGCCCCACATCGACCCGGGATGAGCAGTTCTTC
j_gene: TRBJ2-3; abundance: few; v_gene: TRBV5-4; d_gene: .; CDR3aa: CASSVDGHPPPTDTQCF; CDR3nt: TGTGCCAGCAGTGTAGACGGACACCCTCCACCCACAGATACGCAGTGTTTC
j_gene: TRBJ1-4; abundance: .; v_gene: TRBV29-1; d_gene: .; CDR3aa: CIVVGLAEKLFF; CDR3nt: TGCATCGTAGTGGGACTGGCCGAAAAGCTGTTTTTT
j_gene: TRBJ2-5; abundance: .; v_gene: TRBV10-3; d_gene: .; CDR3aa: CAISESGTRQETEYF; CDR3nt: TGTGCCATCAGTGAGTCGGGTACAAGACAAGAGACCGAGTACTTC
j_gene: TRBJ1-2; abundance: few; v_gene: TRBV12-3/TRBV12-4; d_gene: .; CDR3aa: CASTQGERGFGYTF; CDR3nt: TGTGCCAGCACCCAAGGGGAAAGGGGATTTGGCTACACCTTC
j_gene: TRBJ2-7; abundance: few; v_gene: TRBV6-5; d_gene: .; CDR3aa: CASSYKNSSSYEQYF; CDR3nt: TGTGCCAGTAGTTACAAGAATAGCAGCTCCTACGAGCAGTACTTC
j_gene: TRBJ1-1; abundance: .; v_gene: TRBV4-3; d_gene: TRBD1; CDR3aa: CANSHDRAVTEVFF; CDR3nt: TGCGCCAACAGCCACGACAGGGCCGTGACTGAAGTTTTCTTT
j_gene: TRBJ2-2; abundance: .; v_gene: TRBV6-1; d_gene: .; CDR3aa: CAGSETLPGGAADTGELFF; CDR3nt: TGTGCCGGCAGTGAAACCCTTCCTGGGGGCGCCGCGGACACCGGGGAGCTGTTTTTT
j_gene: TRBJ1-2; abundance: .; v_gene: TRBV5-5; d_gene: .; CDR3aa: CASSLVGTPSNYGYTF; CDR3nt: TGTGCCAGCAGCTTAGTGGGGACACCCTCTAACTATGGCTACACCTTC
j_gene: TRBJ1-1; abundance: .; v_gene: TRBV28; d_gene: .; CDR3aa: CASSLTGPYAVSEAFF; CDR3nt: TGTGCCAGCAGTTTAACGGGCCCATACGCAGTCAGTGAAGCTTTCTTT
j_gene: TRBJ2-1; abundance: .; v_gene: TRBV20-1; d_gene: .; CDR3aa: CSTRGGIWGSKNNEQFF; CDR3nt: TGCAGTACTAGAGGGGGGATTTGGGGCTCAAAGAACAATGAGCAATTCTTC
j_gene: TRBJ2-7; abundance: .; v_gene: TRBV5-6; d_gene: .; CDR3aa: CASSLVWGSYEQYF; CDR3nt: TGTGCCAGCAGCTTGGTTTGGGGATCGTACGAGCAGTACTTC
j_gene: TRBJ2-7; abundance: few; v_gene: TRBV6-2/TRBV6-3; d_gene: .; CDR3aa: CASTSSRRPYEQYF; CDR3nt: TGTGCCAGCACTAGCAGCAGGAGACCCTACGAGCAGTATTTC
j_gene: TRBJ2-1; abundance: .; v_gene: TRBV10-3; d_gene: .; CDR3aa: CTISPMTTRDEQFF; CDR3nt: TGTACCATCAGTCCCATGACGACCCGGGATGAGCAGTTCTTC
j_gene: TRBJ1-5; abundance: many; v_gene: TRBV12-3/TRBV12-4; d_gene: .; CDR3aa: CASSLLYSNQPQHF; CDR3nt: TGTGCCAGCAGTTTGCTCTATAGCAATCAGCCCCAGCATTTT
j_gene: TRBJ2-2; abundance: .; v_gene: TRBV20-1; d_gene: TRBD1; CDR3aa: CIARVGQARLFF; CDR3nt: TGCATTGCTAGAGTTGGACAGGCTCGCCTGTTTTTT
j_gene: TRBJ2-1; abundance: .; v_gene: TRBV11-3; d_gene: TRBD2; CDR3aa: CAGACGGGNEQLF; CDR3nt: TGTGCCGGCGCTTGCGGGGGTGGGAATGAGCAGCTCTTC
j_gene: TRBJ1-5; abundance: many; v_gene: TRBV2; d_gene: .; CDR3aa: CASSPLSQQPQHF; CDR3nt: TGTGCCAGCAGTCCCCTAAGCCAGCAGCCCCAGCATTTT
j_gene: TRBJ2-2; abundance: .; v_gene: TRBV6-5; d_gene: .; CDR3aa: CASSPRSGFARELFF; CDR3nt: TGTGCCAGCAGTCCGCGGTCAGGGTTCGCCCGGGAGCTGTTTTTT
j_gene: TRBJ2-3; abundance: .; v_gene: TRBV11-2; d_gene: TRBD1; CDR3aa: CASSRTRQGRRDTQYF; CDR3nt: TGCGCCAGCAGCCGCACGCGACAGGGAAGGCGAGATACGCAGTATTTT
j_gene: TRBJ2-7; abundance: .; v_gene: TRBV11-2; d_gene: .; CDR3aa: CARRIGCHEQYF; CDR3nt: TGTGCCAGGCGCATAGGATGCCACGAGCAGTACTTC
j_gene: TRBJ2-3; abundance: once; v_gene: TRBV4-1; d_gene: .; CDR3aa: CASSRVGQRDVDTQYF; CDR3nt: TGCGCCAGCAGTCGCGTCGGACAGAGGGACGTGGATACGCAGTATTTT
j_gene: TRBJ2-1; abundance: .; v_gene: TRBV11-3; d_gene: .; CDR3aa: CASSLDLAGSSYNERFF; CDR3nt: TGTGCCAGCAGCTTGGATCTGGCAGGGAGCTCCTACAATGAGCGCTTCTTC